One and the same sample provided the 12 T cell receptor beta chains below, sequenced in a study of T cell responses to AZD1222 COVID-19 vaccine. The repertoire was sequenced with immunoSEQ multiplex PCR; TCRdb's copy has only in-frame clones and lacks some. The sample carries 50,000 to 65,000 clones, 81% recorded once. The sample in question was peripheral blood, obtained 28 days after the second AZD1222 dose. These receptors came from an adult who received the AZD1222 COVID-19 vaccine.

The chain carries TRBV29-1 and TRBJ1-2; the match to TRBD1 covers 9 bases. Unmatched junction bases numbered 6, after V lost 1 base and J lost 3 bases. Germline assignment: CDR1 SQVTM and CDR2 ANQGSEA. The CDR3 is 15 residues long. The DNA of the CDR3 is TGCAGCGTTGAAGCCCCGGGACAGGGCTACTATGGCTACACCTTC. This sequence encodes CSVEAPGQGYYGYTF.

The V gene is TRBV3-1 (or the pseudogene TRBV3-2), the J gene TRBJ1-2; 7 nucleotides line up with TRBD1. J lost 6 bases, V lost 1 base, and 11 bases had no gene match. This CDR3 comprises 16 residues. Germline lookup yields CDR1 LGHDT and CDR2 YNNKEL (reference sequence). CDR3 DNA: TGTGCCAGCAGCCAAGCGAGGGGGCAATCCCCTCATGGCTACACCTTC. Translated, it gives CASSQARGQSPHGYTF.

The rearrangement uses TRBV7-2 and TRBJ2-5, with D unresolved. Germline assignment: CDR1 SGHTA and CDR2 FQGNSA. V lost 4 bases and J lost 6, with 9 bases in between. This CDR3 comprises 12 residues. CDR3 amino acids: CASSSALKTQYF. The CDR3, as DNA: TGTGCCAGCAGCTCGGCCTTAAAGACCCAGTACTTC.

This sequence joins TRBV5-1 and TRBJ1-1; 9 bases are shared with TRBD1. This CDR3 has 15 amino acids. Germline loops: CDR1 SGHRS, CDR2 YFSETQ. Trimming at V came to 2 bases and at J to 4 bases, leaving 6 bases not matched to a gene. CDR3 bases: TGCGCCAGCAGCTTACAACAGACAGGGGGCACTGAAGCTTTCTTT. Translating it yields CASSLQQTGGTEAFF.

The rearrangement uses TRBV7-9 and TRBJ2-2; 9 bases map to TRBD2. This CDR3 is 15 amino acids long. The trim removed 4 bases at V and 4 bases at J, leaving 4 bases unmatched. Per the germline V gene, CDR1 is SEHNR and CDR2 is FQNEAQ (reference sequence). The CDR3 loop is CASSSSGIGTGELFF. In nucleotides, the CDR3 is TGTGCCAGCAGCTCTAGCGGGATCGGCACCGGGGAGCTGTTTTTT.

V and J are TRBV28 and TRBJ1-1; a weak D match, TRBD1 (5 bases). Germline CDR1 reads MDHEN; CDR2 reads SYDVKM. This CDR3 has 13 residues. Trimming took off 1 base at V and 10 bases at J, with 13 bases between the two ends. The CDR3 coding sequence is TGTGCCAGCAGTTTATCAGGGTCCGGAGGAGCTTTCTTT. This sequence encodes CASSLSGSGGAFF.

This clone is a singleton in its sample. The V call is TRBV3-1 (or the pseudogene TRBV3-2), the J call TRBJ2-1; TRBD2 is a possible D gene (6 bases). This CDR3 contains 17 residues. V was shortened by 4 bases and J by 0 bases, with 16 bases between the two germline ends. Looked up from germline, CDR1 is LGHDT and CDR2 is YNNKEL (reference sequence). This CDR3 is CASSPGRLGSSYNEQFF. The CDR3 coding sequence is TGTGCCAGCAGCCCAGGTCGACTAGGGAGCTCCTACAATGAGCAGTTCTTC.

The V and J genes are TRBV28 and TRBJ2-1, with 11 bases that match TRBD2. In germline, CDR1 is MDHEN, CDR2 SYDVKM. The trim removed 2 bases at V and 8 bases at J, leaving 8 bases unmatched. The CDR3 runs 16 residues. DNA for the CDR3: TGTGCCAGCAGTTTAGTGGCTAGCGGGAGGAGGTATGAGCAGTTCTTC. It encodes CASSLVASGRRYEQFF. Variable domain in full (rest from reference TRBV28 and TRBJ2-1): DVKVTQSSRYLVKRTGEKVFLECVQDMDHENMFWYRQDPGLGLRLIYFSYDVKMKEKGDIPEGYSVSREKKERFSLILESASTNQTSMYLCASSLVASGRRYEQFFGPGTRLTVL.

This chain connects TRBV7-9 to TRBJ2-3, with a tentative D call TRBD2 (6 bases). CDR3 size: 17 residues. V dropped 1 base and J dropped 0 bases, with 14 bases sitting between them. Germline CDR1 is SEHNR and CDR2 is FQNEAQ (reference sequence). As DNA, the CDR3 is TGTGCCAGCAGCTTAGGAGGAGGGCCTCCTAGCACAGATACGCAGTATTTT. The encoded protein is CASSLGGGPPSTDTQYF.

This chain connects TRBV30 to TRBJ2-1; no clear D. CDR1 is GTSNPN, CDR2 SVGIG, per germline (reference sequence). The CDR3 sequence is 13 residues long. The germline V and J ends were trimmed by 0 bases and 4 bases, with 7 bases remaining between them. This CDR3 is CAWSVIGYNEQFF. The CDR3 DNA follows: TGTGCCTGGAGTGTGATCGGATACAATGAGCAGTTCTTC.

The chain couples TRBV20-1 to TRBJ2-7, with D possibly matching TRBD2 (6 bases). This CDR3 is built from 14 residues. V shed 3 bases and J shed 3 bases, with 15 bases lying between them. Germline V gene lookup returns CDR1 DFQATT and CDR2 SNEGSKA (reference sequence). CDR3 in amino acids: CSASDPGTDYEQYF. CDR3 nucleotide sequence: TGCAGTGCTAGTGACCCGGGGACTGACTACGAGCAGTACTTC.

This clone came up once. The CDR3 sequence: CASSQERTGGAGNTIYF. The CDR3, as DNA: TGTGCCAGCAGCCAAGAGCGGACAGGGGGCGCTGGAAACACCATATATTTT. The chain employs TRBV4-2 and TRBJ1-3, with 11 bases identical to TRBD1. With 0 bases clipped from V and 2 bases from J, the junction kept 3 bases outside the gene matches. The CDR3 is 17 residues long. The germline V gene encodes CDR1 LGHNA and CDR2 YNFKEQ.